This TCR beta chain was identified during a study of regulatory T cells in long-lasting Graves disease. Across the study: Newly diagnosed Graves' patients had taken antithyroid drugs under 3 months.

Assembly of TCR beta libraries relied on iRepertoire HTBI primers together with Arm-PCR of CDR3 regions. TCRdb reanalysed the multiplex PCR reads using MiXCR and keeps one entry per CDR3 protein. The sample yields about 620,000 distinct CDR3 sequences, 16% seen once. This CDR3 comprises 13 residues. Per the germline V gene, CDR1 is KGHSH and CDR2 is LQKENI. V lost 6 bases, J lost 6 bases, and 12 bases lay in between. The study's findings and limits: Researchers examined only peripheral blood and not thyroid tissue.

The time point is: newly diagnosed GD, antithyroid drugs for less than 3 months. The TCR library was prepared using RNA isolated from PBMCs. For this clonotype: The antigen remains unidentified.

The same data also contributed to another study, on T cells in Graves' hyperthyroidism and ophthalmopathy. In that study: Patients were excluded because of uncontrolled infection, other autoimmune disease, pregnancy or lactation. Initially, a first-round RT-PCR of the TCR CDR3 employed the HTBI primer set.

The sequence was obtained from a woman in her twenties or thirties with Graves disease. V gene TRBV18 combines with J gene TRBJ2-1, with D unresolved. The sample here was peripheral blood mononuclear cells (PBMCs), taken at new diagnosis, from a patient treated with antithyroid drugs. The DNA of the CDR3 is TGTGCCAGCTCCGCATCTTTGAGCAATGAGCAGTTCTTC. It yields the protein CASSASLSNEQFF.